The next 29 T cell receptor beta chains were all read from a single sample in a study of beta chain features in type 1 diabetes. Sequenced material consisted of expressed TCRB transcripts (all of the isolated RNA was reverse transcribed). The table came from immunoSEQ multiplex PCR; TCRdb's copy has only in-frame clones and leaves some out. The sample has under 900,000 clones; roughly a sixth are singletons. The sequencing input was naive CD4+ T cells from blood. These TCRs come from a woman aged 18-30 years in good health.

The chain employs TRBV6-6 and TRBJ2-7; TRBD2 matches 13 bases. Germline V lookup: CDR1 MNHNY, CDR2 SVGAGI (reference sequence). V trimming: 4 bases; J trimming: 5 bases; junction bases outside the gene matches: 5. This CDR3 has 15 amino acids. CDR3 DNA sequence: TGTGCCAGCAGTTTCCGGACTAGCGGGAGAAACGAGCAGTACTTC. The encoded protein is CASSFRTSGRNEQYF.

The chain joins TRBV6-1 to TRBJ1-5; maybe TRBD1 (6 bases). Trimming pared 4 bases from V and 7 bases from J, leaving 14 bases between. CDR3 length equals 14 residues. CDR1 and CDR2 (germline): MNHNS, SASEGT. CDR3 sequence reads: CASSVGGRGQPQHF. The CDR3 nucleotides are TGTGCCAGCAGTGTTGGGGGGCGAGGGCAGCCCCAGCATTTT.

The rearrangement links TRBV28 to TRBJ2-2; D not certain. Per the germline V gene, CDR1 is MDHEN and CDR2 is SYDVKM. V was pared by 6 bases and J by 1 base, with 12 bases between. This CDR3 has 15 residues. CDR3 bases: TGTGCCAGCAGAACAGTGATGGGGAACACCGGGGAGCTGTTTTTT. This translates into CASRTVMGNTGELFF.

This clone was recorded a few times. The chain links TRBV29-1 to TRBJ2-7, with a tentative D call TRBD2 (6 bases). This CDR3 has 14 residues. Trimming cost V 2 bases and J 2 bases, with 13 bases left between them. Germline V gene data show CDR1 as SQVTM and CDR2 as ANQGSEA. The DNA for the CDR3 is TGCAGCGTTGAACCGGGAGAGAGCCCCTACGAGCAGTACTTC. It encodes CSVEPGESPYEQYF.

This chain uses TRBV15 with TRBJ2-5; D is possibly TRBD1 or TRBD2 (6 bases each). Germline values: CDR1 LNHNV, CDR2 YYDKDF (reference sequence). With 0 bases removed from V and 5 bases from J, the gap between germline ends came to 16 bases. The CDR3 extends over 16 amino acids. The CDR3 DNA reads as TGTGCCACCAGCAGAGATCCTGGGGGGCAGCGGGAGACCCAGTACTTC. It specifies CATSRDPGGQRETQYF.

The rearrangement links TRBV4-2 to TRBJ2-5; D is uncertain. V was pared by 1 base and J by 0 bases, with 9 bases between. The CDR3 has 15 residues. Germline V CDR1 and CDR2: LGHNA, YNFKEQ. In DNA, the CDR3 is TGTGCCAGCAGCCAAGCCTGGGCTAACCAAGAGACCCAGTACTTC. Translation: CASSQAWANQETQYF.

J is TRBJ1-5 and V is TRBV4-1; no definite D call. Germline CDR1 MGHRA, CDR2 YSYEKL. Between the trimmed V and J ends, which lost 3 bases and 7 bases, there was a span of 10 bases. The CDR3 runs 13 residues. CDR3 bases: TGCGCCAGCAGCCACGAACCGTCGCAGCCCCAGCATTTT. Translation: CASSHEPSQPQHF.

J is TRBJ2-5 and V is TRBV9, with D unclear. Germline assignment: CDR1 SGDLS and CDR2 YYNGEE. Trimming shortened V by 0 bases and J by 5 bases, and 14 bases separated the two germline ends. The CDR3 is 15 amino acids. CDR3 bases: TGTGCCAGCAGCGTAGCGGCAACAGCGTGGGAGACCCAGTACTTC. Amino acid sequence: CASSVAATAWETQYF.

This clone was found a few times. The chain uses TRBV4-3 and TRBJ2-1; D not certain. Germline V gives CDR1 LGHNA, CDR2 YSLEER. V lost 1 base and J lost 0, with 7 bases in between. This CDR3 region has 15 residues. This CDR3 is CASSQASSSYNEQFF. DNA of the CDR3: TGCGCCAGCAGCCAAGCTTCTAGCTCCTACAATGAGCAGTTCTTC.

A few counts support this clone. V is TRBV10-3 and J is TRBJ2-7; 11 nucleotides align to TRBD2. V lost 11 bases to trimming and J lost 0 bases; unmatched junction nucleotides: 3. The V gene's germline CDR1 is ENHRY and CDR2 SYGVKD. CDR3 length: 13 amino acids. Here the CDR3 reads CASGLAGSYEQYF. CDR3 sequence (DNA): TGTGCCTCCGGACTAGCGGGCTCCTACGAGCAGTACTTC.

This chain joins TRBV7-6 and TRBJ1-4, with D maybe TRBD1 (5 bases). V was shortened by 1 base and J by 4 bases, with 19 bases between the two germline ends. The CDR3 totals 18 residues. The V gene's germline CDR1 is SGHVS and CDR2 FNYEAQ. The CDR3 loop is CASSLVARAAGVNEKLFF. CDR3 DNA: TGTGCCAGCAGCTTAGTGGCCAGGGCAGCCGGGGTTAATGAAAAACTGTTTTTT.

This clone was seen more than once but under ten times. The chain joins TRBV11-2 to TRBJ2-1; D ambiguous. V dropped 5 bases and J dropped 9 bases, with 11 bases sitting between them. Germline CDR1 is SGHAT and CDR2 is FQNNGV. The CDR3 loop spans 12 amino acids. This CDR3 is CASSPTTGEQFF. The CDR3 coding sequence is TGTGCCAGCAGCCCGACGACGGGTGAGCAGTTCTTC.

This clone was seen a few times. This chain joins TRBV4-1 and TRBJ2-1; D is ambiguous. Germline V lookup: CDR1 MGHRA, CDR2 YSYEKL. V lost 0 bases, J lost 0 bases, and 18 bases lay in between. This CDR3 has 19 residues. CDR3 bases: TGCGCCAGCAGCCAAGATTTTAATCGCCAAATGAGCTCCTACAATGAGCAGTTCTTC. Translated: CASSQDFNRQMSSYNEQFF.

The V and J genes are TRBV10-3 and TRBJ2-2; D is ambiguous. The CDR3 extends over 14 amino acids. V lost 0 bases to trimming and J lost 5 bases, with 7 bases between them. CDR1 is ENHRY, CDR2 SYGVKD, per germline. Written as DNA, the CDR3 is TGTGCCATCAGTGAGTCGAAACCGACCGGGGAGCTGTTTTTT. Translation: CAISESKPTGELFF.

The chain recombines TRBV18 with TRBJ2-2; D is perhaps TRBD2 (6 bases). The CDR3 covers 17 residues. The V gene lost 2 bases and the J gene lost 1 base, with 14 bases spanning the gap. Germline CDR1 and CDR2: KGHSH and LQKENI. The CDR3 DNA reads TGTGCCAGCTCACCAGGGGGAGGCGTGATGAACACCGGGGAGCTGTTTTTT. Amino acid sequence: CASSPGGGVMNTGELFF.

The CDR3, as DNA: TGTGCCAGCAGCCTGGGGGCCGCGGGGTCCTACGAGCAGTACTTC. It specifies CASSLGAAGSYEQYF. The V and J genes are TRBV5-6 and TRBJ2-7, with D perhaps assigned TRBD1 or TRBD2 (6 bases each). Deletions cut 4 bases from V and 1 base from J, with 15 bases between. In germline, CDR1 is SGHDT, CDR2 YYEEEE. The CDR3 is 15 residues long.

This rearrangement joins TRBV7-9 to TRBJ2-5, with 7 bases fitting TRBD2. CDR1 is SEHNR, CDR2 FQNEAQ, per germline (reference sequence). The CDR3 loop spans 15 amino acids. The V segment lost 0 bases and the J segment 2 bases; nucleotides outside the gene matches: 3. The DNA of the CDR3 is TGTGCCAGCAGCTTAGCCCTGGGGGGGCAAGAGACCCAGTACTTC. Protein: CASSLALGGQETQYF.

This clone was recorded a few times. V and J are TRBV5-6 and TRBJ2-2; TRBD1 aligns across 8 bases. The germline CDR1 and CDR2 sequences are SGHDT and YYEEEE. The CDR3 covers 15 residues. The V and J ends lost 3 bases and 4 bases, in that order; junction bases with no gene match: 5. The CDR3 DNA sequence: TGTGCCAGCAGCTACCGACAGGGGCGCACCGGGGAGCTGTTTTTT. It codes for CASSYRQGRTGELFF.

This clone was counted a few times. The chain uses TRBV19 and TRBJ2-1; 7 bases are a match to TRBD2. The junction had 7 bases not matched to a gene; V was cut back by 7 bases and J by 7 bases. Germline CDR1 LNHDA, CDR2 SQIVND (reference sequence). This CDR3 has 13 amino acids. The CDR3 bases are TGTGCCAGTAAAGAACTAGCGAATAATGAGCAGTTCTTC. This codes for CASKELANNEQFF.

The chain combines TRBV9 with TRBJ2-3, with 8 bases that match TRBD2. Trimming removed 4 bases from V and 8 bases from J; junction bases left unmatched: 12. The CDR3 loop spans 15 amino acids. Germline lookup yields CDR1 SGDLS and CDR2 YYNGEE. The CDR3 protein is CASSSNPGLDGTQYF. CDR3 bases: TGTGCCAGCAGCTCTAATCCGGGACTAGATGGTACGCAGTATTTT.

This clone was seen just once. The rearrangement links TRBV5-1 to TRBJ2-7; D unresolved. This CDR3 is built from 13 residues. V was trimmed by 6 bases and J by 1 base, leaving 11 bases between them. Looked up from germline, CDR1 is SGHRS and CDR2 is YFSETQ. CDR3 coding DNA: TGCGCCAGCACCCCGGGTGGATCCTACGAGCAGTACTTC. Translation gives CASTPGGSYEQYF.

This rearrangement joins TRBV27 to TRBJ2-1, with D perhaps TRBD2 (6 bases). CDR1 and CDR2 (germline): MNHEY, SMNVEV (reference sequence). This CDR3 contains 14 residues. V lost 6 bases, J lost 10 bases, and 19 bases lay in between. CDR3 residues: CASRLTRVIGEQFF. The DNA for the CDR3 is TGTGCCAGCAGACTGACTAGGGTGATTGGCGAGCAGTTCTTC.

The chain couples TRBV11-2 to TRBJ2-5, with 10 nucleotides matching TRBD2. The CDR3 runs 17 residues. The V gene end was trimmed by 5 bases and the J gene end by 2 bases; junction bases not matched to a gene: 11. Germline loops: CDR1 SGHAT, CDR2 FQNNGV. CDR3 nucleotides: TGTGCCAGCAGCAAACAATCCCGGACTAGCGGACAAGAGACCCAGTACTTC. Translating gives CASSKQSRTSGQETQYF.

CDR3 sequence: CASSPGRLTSGREQFF. Here the CDR3 DNA reads TGTGCCAGCTCACCCGGACGCTTGACTAGCGGGAGGGAGCAGTTCTTC. The chain joins TRBV18 to TRBJ2-1; 13 nucleotides align to TRBD2. The CDR3 consists of 16 residues. With V trimmed by 3 bases and J by 10 bases, 9 bases remained unmatched. Germline V lookup: CDR1 KGHSH, CDR2 LQKENI.

The chain employs TRBV9 and TRBJ2-7, with D tentatively TRBD1 (6 bases). Trimming removed 6 bases from V and 1 base from J, with 14 bases in between. CDR1 and CDR2 from the germline V gene are SGDLS and YYNGEE. The CDR3 is made up of 14 amino acids. CDR3 nucleotides: TGTGCCAGCAACCCGACAGGAGATTCCTACGAGCAGTACTTC. It is translated as CASNPTGDSYEQYF.

This rearrangement joins TRBV13 to TRBJ2-1; 11 bases agree with TRBD2. The CDR3 is 16 amino acids. Trimming removed 0 bases from V and 4 bases from J; junction bases left unmatched: 2. CDR1 is PRHDT and CDR2 is FYEKMQ in the germline V gene (reference sequence). CDR3 coding DNA: TGTGCCAGCAGCTTAGGGAGGACTAGCGGGTACAATGAGCAGTTCTTC. It codes for CASSLGRTSGYNEQFF.

The rearrangement joins TRBV5-8 to TRBJ1-4; 9 bases align to TRBD1. Germline CDR1 SGHTS, CDR2 YDEGEE. CDR3 length equals 14 residues. V shed 4 bases and J 8 bases; nucleotides not matched to a gene: 6. Written as DNA, the CDR3 is TGTGCCAGCAGCCGGGGACAGGGTAACGAAAAACTGTTTTTT. Encoded protein: CASSRGQGNEKLFF.

This clone has only a few counts. The genes are TRBV28 and TRBJ2-1, with 7 bases identical to TRBD2. Germline CDR1 is MDHEN and CDR2 is SYDVKM. The CDR3 is made up of 15 amino acids. The V gene end was trimmed by 6 bases and the J gene end by 5 bases; junction bases not matched to a gene: 10. The CDR3 sequence is CASSNWGGGHNEQFF. The CDR3 DNA follows: TGTGCCAGCAGCAACTGGGGGGGAGGGCACAATGAGCAGTTCTTC.

This clone has only a few counts. This rearrangement joins TRBV18 to TRBJ2-4; 14 bases align to TRBD2. The CDR3 is 21 amino acids. Germline CDR1 KGHSH, CDR2 LQKENI. The V and J ends lost 4 bases and 3 bases, in that order; junction bases with no gene match: 17. The CDR3 DNA reads TGTGCCAGCTCACAGATCAGAGCCGGGACTAGCGGGAGTTTGGGCAAAAACATTCAGTACTTC. Translation: CASSQIRAGTSGSLGKNIQYF.